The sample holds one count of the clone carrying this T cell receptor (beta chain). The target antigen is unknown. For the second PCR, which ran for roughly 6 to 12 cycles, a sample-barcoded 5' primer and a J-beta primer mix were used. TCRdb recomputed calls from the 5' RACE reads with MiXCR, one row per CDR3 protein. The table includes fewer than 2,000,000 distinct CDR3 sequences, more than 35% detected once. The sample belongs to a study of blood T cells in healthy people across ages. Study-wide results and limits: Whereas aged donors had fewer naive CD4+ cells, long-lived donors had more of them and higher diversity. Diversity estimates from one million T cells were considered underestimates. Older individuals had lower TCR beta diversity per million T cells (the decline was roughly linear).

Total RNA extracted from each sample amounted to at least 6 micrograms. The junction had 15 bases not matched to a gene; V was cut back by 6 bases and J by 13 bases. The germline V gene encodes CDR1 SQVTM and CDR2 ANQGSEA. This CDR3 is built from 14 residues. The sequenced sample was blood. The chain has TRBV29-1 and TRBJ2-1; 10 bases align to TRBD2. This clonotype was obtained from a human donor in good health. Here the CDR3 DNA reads TGCAGCGTAGATAGATCTAGCGGGGGAGAGACCCAGTTCTTC. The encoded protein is CSVDRSSGGETQFF.